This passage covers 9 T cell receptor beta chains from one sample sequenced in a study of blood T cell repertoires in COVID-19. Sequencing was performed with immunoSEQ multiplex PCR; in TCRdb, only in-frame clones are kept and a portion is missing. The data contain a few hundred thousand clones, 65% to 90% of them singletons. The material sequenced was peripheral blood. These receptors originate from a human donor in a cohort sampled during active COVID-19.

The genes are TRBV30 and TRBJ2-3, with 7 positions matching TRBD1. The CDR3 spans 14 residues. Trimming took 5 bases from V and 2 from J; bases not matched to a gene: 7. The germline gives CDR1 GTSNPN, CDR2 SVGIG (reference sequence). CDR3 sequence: CAWVRDSPTDTQYF. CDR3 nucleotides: TGTGCCTGGGTTAGGGACAGCCCCACAGATACGCAGTATTTT.

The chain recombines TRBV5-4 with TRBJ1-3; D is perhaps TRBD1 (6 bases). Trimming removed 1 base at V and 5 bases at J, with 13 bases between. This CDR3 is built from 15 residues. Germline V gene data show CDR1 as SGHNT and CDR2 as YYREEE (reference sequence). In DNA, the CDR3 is TGTGCCAGCAGCTTGAACAGGGATTTCCGAAACACCATATATTTT. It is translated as CASSLNRDFRNTIYF.

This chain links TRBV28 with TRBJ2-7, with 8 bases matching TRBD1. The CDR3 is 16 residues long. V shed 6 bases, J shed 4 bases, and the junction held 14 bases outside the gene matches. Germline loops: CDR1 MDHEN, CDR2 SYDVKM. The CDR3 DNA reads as TGTGCCAGCAGCCGAATACAGGGGGATTATGGTTACGAGCAGTACTTC. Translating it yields CASSRIQGDYGYEQYF.

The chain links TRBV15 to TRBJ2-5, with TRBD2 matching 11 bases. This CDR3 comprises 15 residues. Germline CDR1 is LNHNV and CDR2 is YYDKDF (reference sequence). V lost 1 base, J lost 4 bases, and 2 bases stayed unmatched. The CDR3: CATSRGTSGLETQYF. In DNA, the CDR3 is TGTGCCACCAGCAGAGGGACTAGCGGGTTAGAGACCCAGTACTTC.

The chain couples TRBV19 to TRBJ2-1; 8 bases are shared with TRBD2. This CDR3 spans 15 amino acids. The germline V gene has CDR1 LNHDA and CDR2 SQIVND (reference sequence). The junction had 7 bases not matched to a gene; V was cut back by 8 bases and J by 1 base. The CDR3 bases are TGTGCCAGTCATCACGTAGCGGGATCCTACAATGAGCAGTTCTTC. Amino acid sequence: CASHHVAGSYNEQFF.

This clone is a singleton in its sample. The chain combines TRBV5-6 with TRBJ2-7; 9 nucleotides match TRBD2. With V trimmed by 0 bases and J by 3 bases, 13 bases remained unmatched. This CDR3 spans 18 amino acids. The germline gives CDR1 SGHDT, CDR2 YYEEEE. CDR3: CASSLAVMREGKVYEQYF. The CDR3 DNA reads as TGTGCCAGCAGCTTGGCTGTTATGCGGGAGGGCAAAGTCTACGAGCAGTACTTC.

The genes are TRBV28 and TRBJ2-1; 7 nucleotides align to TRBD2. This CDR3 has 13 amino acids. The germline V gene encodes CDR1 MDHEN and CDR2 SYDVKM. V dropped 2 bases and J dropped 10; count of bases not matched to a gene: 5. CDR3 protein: CASSLRLADEQFF. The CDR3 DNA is TGTGCCAGCAGTTTAAGGCTAGCGGACGAGCAGTTCTTC.

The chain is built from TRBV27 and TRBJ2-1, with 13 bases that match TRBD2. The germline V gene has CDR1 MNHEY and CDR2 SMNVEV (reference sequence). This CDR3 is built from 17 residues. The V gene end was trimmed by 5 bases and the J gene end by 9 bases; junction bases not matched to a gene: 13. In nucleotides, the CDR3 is TGTGCCAGCAGTCCGATTATCCGTACTAGCGGGAGGGGTGAGCAGTTCTTC. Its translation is CASSPIIRTSGRGEQFF.

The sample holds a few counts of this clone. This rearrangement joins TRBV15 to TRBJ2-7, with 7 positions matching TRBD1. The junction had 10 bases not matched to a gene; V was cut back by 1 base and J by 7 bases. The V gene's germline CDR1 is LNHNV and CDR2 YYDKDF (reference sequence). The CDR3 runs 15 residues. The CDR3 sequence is CATSRVQRGLGEQYF. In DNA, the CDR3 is TGTGCCACCAGCAGAGTTCAAAGGGGGCTGGGGGAGCAGTACTTC. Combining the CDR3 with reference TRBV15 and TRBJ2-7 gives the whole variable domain DAMVIQNPRYQVTQFGKPVTLSCSQTLNHNVMYWYQQKSSQAPKLLFHYYDKDFNNEADTPDNFQSRRPNTSFCFLDIRSPGLGDTAMYLCATSRVQRGLGEQYFGPGTRLTVT.